Ten or more counts support the clone carrying this T cell receptor (beta chain). Its specificity is not known. The read finishes 3 residues shy of the CDR3 end, and the germline J gene is used to complete it. CDR1 is SGHTA, CDR2 FQGTGA, per germline. The V and J ends lost 5 bases and 6 bases respectively, with 13 bases between them. The CDR3 is 13 residues long. The data stem from a study of T cell clonality in common variable immunodeficiency. Overall study findings and caveats: Fewer deletions and N-nucleotide insertions were reportedly seen in common variable immunodeficiency TCR beta sequences. TCRbeta clonality was increased in CVID versus healthy controls. Compared with controls, CVID subjects had fewer shared TCRbeta clones.

CVID and control samples used equivalent genomic DNA input. Some clones are missing from TCRdb's copy, which holds only in-frame ones; the method was immunoSEQ multiplex PCR. The sample presents about 32,000 clones, none singletons. Sequenced: peripheral blood mononuclear cells. V and J are TRBV7-3 and TRBJ1-2; tentative D call: TRBD1 (6 bases). This clonotype was sampled from a person aged 18-70 years in good health. Partial CDR3 DNA: TGTGCCAGCAGCATACAGGGTGGGGATGGC. It yields the protein CASSIQGGDG. The whole CDR3 sequence reads CASSIQGGDGYTF.